The sample holds a few counts of the clone carrying this TCR beta chain. This sample was taken from a study of patients and donors after allogeneic stem cell transplantation. V shed 1 base, J shed 6 bases, and the junction held 5 bases outside the gene matches. The CDR3 length is 16 residues. The germline V gene has CDR1 SEHNR and CDR2 FQNEAQ (reference sequence). From the RT-PCR reads, TCRdb called clonotypes with MiXCR, one entry per CDR3 protein. The data show roughly 960,000 distinct CDR3 sequences, with roughly 18% seen just once and 5% to 7.5% held by the top ten. This chain uses TRBV7-9 with TRBJ1-5; TRBD1 matches at 11 bases. The sequenced sample was blood, either unsorted or a sorted T cell fraction (not recorded which). This TCR was sampled from a human donor who was either an allogeneic HSCT recipient or a stem cell or donor lymphocyte infusion donor (not recorded which). It is not recorded whose cells these are; they may come from a transplant donor. The chain's CDR3 is CASSLVGQGAAQPQHF. DNA for the CDR3: TGTGCCAGCAGCTTAGTAGGACAGGGGGCGGCTCAGCCCCAGCATTTT.